Included here is one T cell receptor (beta chain) sequence, with context. Its antigen is currently unknown. Data came from immunoSEQ multiplex PCR; TCRdb stores just in-frame clones and leaves some out. The sample has 120,000 to 150,000 clones, 89% seen once. This sample was included in a study of T cell responses to AZD1222 COVID-19 vaccine. Regarding the study as a whole: Within unmutated variant regions lay the reported targets of nearly half of spike-specific TCRs.

V shed 6 bases and J 9 bases; nucleotides not matched to a gene: 17. CDR1 is SNHLY and CDR2 is FYNNEI in the germline V gene. This CDR3 is 17 amino acids long. This chain links TRBV2 with TRBJ2-1; 10 bases align to TRBD1. The specimen comprised peripheral blood, sampled on day 0 of AZD1222 vaccination. The receptor's source is an adult in good health. The CDR3 bases are TGTGCCAGCAGAACCAAAGTGGGACAGGGGCGTTTTGGTGAGCAGTTCTTC. Translating gives CASRTKVGQGRFGEQFF.